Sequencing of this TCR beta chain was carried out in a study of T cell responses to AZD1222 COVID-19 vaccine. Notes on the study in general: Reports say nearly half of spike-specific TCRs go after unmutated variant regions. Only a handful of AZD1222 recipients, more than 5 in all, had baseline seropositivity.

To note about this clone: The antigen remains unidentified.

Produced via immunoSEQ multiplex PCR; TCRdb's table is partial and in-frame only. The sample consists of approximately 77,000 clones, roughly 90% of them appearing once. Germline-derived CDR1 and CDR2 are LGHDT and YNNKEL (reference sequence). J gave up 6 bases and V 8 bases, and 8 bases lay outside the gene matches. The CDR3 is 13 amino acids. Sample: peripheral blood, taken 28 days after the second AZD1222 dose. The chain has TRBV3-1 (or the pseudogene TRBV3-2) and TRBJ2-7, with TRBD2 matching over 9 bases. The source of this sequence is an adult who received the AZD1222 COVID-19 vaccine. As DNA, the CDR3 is TGTGCCAGCCGACTAGCGGACCGAGGCGAGCAGTACTTC. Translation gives CASRLADRGEQYF.